These 5 T cell receptor beta chains share one sample of origin, sequenced in a study of cytomegalovirus exposure and HLA in healthy donors (dated by TCRdb to between 2016 and 2019). Library construction relied on the immunoSEQ multiplex PCR assay. A mixture of 60 forward primers for TCR Vbeta segments and 13 reverse primers for TCR Jbeta segments was used in the multiplex PCR. Entries here come from immuneACCESS through TCRdb and include only in-frame sequences with V and J called. Some clones fail to appear in such tables; in the studies checked, an unresolved V gene covers under half of the shortfall, and the cause of the remainder is unknown. Within this sample are roughly 150,000 clones, with over 80% of them counted one time only. The ten largest clones represent over 1% of the sample. Input material: PBMCs. These receptors came from a female donor in good health and CMV-seronegative.

Here the CDR3 reads CASSLRGVPNQETQYF. The CDR3 DNA sequence: TGTGCCAGCAGCTTACGGGGGGTACCTAACCAAGAGACCCAGTACTTC. V gene TRBV9 combines with J gene TRBJ2-5; TRBD2 agrees at 7 bases. Germline CDR1 and CDR2: SGDLS and YYNGEE. This CDR3 has 16 residues. Trimming took 4 bases from V and 0 from J; bases not matched to a gene: 9.

The chain carries TRBV19 and TRBJ1-2; the D is unclear. The CDR3 is made up of 13 amino acids. V was clipped by 4 bases and J by 3 bases, with 9 bases between them. Germline V gives CDR1 LNHDA, CDR2 SQIVND (reference sequence). The CDR3 DNA is TGTGCCAGTAGTAGGCGACGGGACTATGGCTACACCTTC. It codes for CASSRRRDYGYTF.

V usage is TRBV9 and J usage is TRBJ2-5; 11 bases match TRBD2. The CDR3 sequence is 16 residues long. In germline, CDR1 is SGDLS, CDR2 YYNGEE. After removal of 0 bases from V and 4 bases from J, the junction contained 5 bases not matched to a gene. The CDR3 nucleotides read TGTGCCAGCAGCGTAGGTGGTCTAGCGGGGGGAGAGACCCAGTACTTC. Protein: CASSVGGLAGGETQYF. The whole variable domain, remainder taken from reference TRBV9 and TRBJ2-5, is DSGVTQTPKHLITATGQRVTLRCSPRSGDLSVYWYQQSLDQGLQFLIQYYNGEERAKGNILERFSAQQFPDLHSELNLSSLELGDSALYFCASSVGGLAGGETQYFGPGTRLLVL.

The rearrangement joins TRBV5-1 to TRBJ1-4; D gene unclear. Trimming left V 0 bases short and J 3 bases short, with 9 bases between. Germline V gene lookup returns CDR1 SGHRS and CDR2 YFSETQ. This CDR3 spans 15 amino acids. The CDR3 nucleotides read TGCGCCAGCAGCTTGGGTTCGGGGTCTAATGAAAAACTGTTTTTT. It encodes CASSLGSGSNEKLFF.

This clone was counted a few times. The J gene is TRBJ2-7, the V gene TRBV10-3, with a tentative D call TRBD2 (5 bases). Germline V lookup: CDR1 ENHRY, CDR2 SYGVKD. The V gene lost 4 bases and the J gene lost 1 base, with 11 bases spanning the gap. The CDR3 contains 14 residues. CDR3 region: CAISARTYSYEQYF. For the CDR3, the DNA is TGTGCCATCAGTGCCAGGACTTATTCCTACGAGCAGTACTTC.